This is a list of T cell receptor beta chains from one sample in a study of cytomegalovirus exposure and HLA in healthy donors. The data were produced by immunoSEQ multiplex PCR, yet TCRdb's version contains in-frame clones alone and is incomplete. The table lists approximately 240,000 clones, over 70% of them singletons. The sequenced sample was PBMCs. The source is an older woman in good health and CMV-seropositive. CDR3s include the opening cysteine and the closing phenylalanine or tryptophan. The order of the fields is CDR3 length, J gene, V gene, clone size, D gene, CDR3 DNA, CDR3 protein. A D gene is named only where the DNA matches it firmly. Only part of the rows carry a size: once, few, many, or a class if the clone is expanded.

>16|TRBJ2-5|TRBV5-4|once|-
TGTGCCAGCAGCTGGAAGATGGGGGCCACAAAAGAGACCCAGTACTTC
CASSWKMGATKETQYF
>17|TRBJ2-3|TRBV5-4|-|-
TGTGCCAGCAGCTTGGACCCCTACAGGGAAAACACAGATACGCAGTATTTT
CASSLDPYRENTDTQYF
>15|TRBJ2-5|TRBV6-1|-|TRBD2
TGTGCCAGCATTAGTAGCGGGAGGGCCGTTGGGACCCAGTACTTC
CASISSGRAVGTQYF
>14|TRBJ2-3|TRBV5-1|-|TRBD1
TGCGCCAGCAGCGACCTACAGGGGGCCGATACGCAGTATTTT
CASSDLQGADTQYF
>12|TRBJ1-2|TRBV12-5|-|-
TGTGCTAGTGGCCGGGACACTGGTGGCTACACCTTC
CASGRDTGGYTF
>19|TRBJ2-2|TRBV11-2|-|TRBD2
TGTGCCAGCAGCTTAAGGTTCGGAACTAGCGCTTCGAACACCGGGGAGCTGTTTTTT
CASSLRFGTSASNTGELFF
>12|TRBJ1-1|TRBV6-5|-|-
TGTGCCAGCAGTGAAAACGGAGGGGCAGCTTTCTTT
CASSENGGAAFF
>13|TRBJ2-7|TRBV7-2|once|-
TGTGCCAGCAGCTTCCCAGGGCAGGGCGAGCAGTACTTC
CASSFPGQGEQYF
>14|TRBJ2-3|TRBV14|few|-
TGTGCCAGCAGCCACCGACAGAACACAGATACGCAGTATTTT
CASSHRQNTDTQYF
>12|TRBJ1-1|TRBV5-1|-|-
TGCGCCAGCAGCTCCCAGGGGTTTGAAGCTTTCTTT
CASSSQGFEAFF
>14|TRBJ2-1|TRBV11-2|-|TRBD2
TGTGCCAGCAGCTCGGGACTAGCAAGAGATGAGCAGTTCTTC
CASSSGLARDEQFF
>15|TRBJ1-2|TRBV5-1|-|-
TGCGCCAGCAGCTCGGGGGGGGGAGATAACTATGGCTACACCTTC
CASSSGGGDNYGYTF
>15|TRBJ1-3|TRBV5-1|-|-
TGCGCCAGCAGCCCACAGGACATCTCTGGAAACACCATATATTTT
CASSPQDISGNTIYF
>14|TRBJ1-3|TRBV6-1|-|-
TGTGCCAGCAGCAGACAGAGCTCTGGAAACACCATATATTTT
CASSRQSSGNTIYF
>16|TRBJ2-3|TRBV4-3|-|-
TGCGCCAGCAGCTCGCAATGGGGGGGGGCCGAGGATACGCAGTATTTT
CASSSQWGGAEDTQYF
>13|TRBJ1-5|TRBV5-6|-|-
TGTGCCAGCAGCTTGGTCCTTGATCAGCCCCAGCATTTT
CASSLVLDQPQHF
>17|TRBJ1-6|TRBV2|-|-
TGTGCCAGCAGTGTGAACCAGGGAGGGTCCTATAATTCACCCCTCCACTTT
CASSVNQGGSYNSPLHF
>17|TRBJ2-5|TRBV19|-|TRBD1
TGTGCCAGTAGTAGAAGATCCCGGGACAGGCTGGGGGAGACCCAGTACTTC
CASSRRSRDRLGETQYF
>15|TRBJ1-5|TRBV6-5|-|TRBD1
TGTGCCAGCAGTGTCAGACAGGGAACTTTTACGACCCAGCATTTT
CASSVRQGTFTTQHF
>11|TRBJ1-2|TRBV6-1|-|-
TGTGCCAGACAAGCTAACTATGGCTACACCTTC
CARQANYGYTF
>17|TRBJ2-3|TRBV5-1|-|-
TGCGCCAGCAGCTTGTCACGGGGTTTAGTGGAGAGAGATACGCAGTATTTT
CASSLSRGLVERDTQYF
>15|TRBJ2-7|TRBV5-1|few|TRBD1
TGCGCCAGCAGCTTGGCTACCGGGACAGCACGCGAGCAGTACTTC
CASSLATGTAREQYF
>12|TRBJ2-7|TRBV5-1|-|-
TGCGCCAGCAGCGCGGACTTCTACGAGCAGTACTTC
CASSADFYEQYF
>15|TRBJ2-1|TRBV19|-|TRBD2
TGTGCCAGTAGTCGCACTAGCGGATCCTACAATGAGCAGTTCTTC
CASSRTSGSYNEQFF
>15|TRBJ2-2|TRBV6-5|few|-
TGTGCCATCAGTTCAGACAGGACCTACACCGGGGAGCTGTTTTTT
CAISSDRTYTGELFF
>14|TRBJ1-2|TRBV11-2|-|TRBD1
TGTGCCAGCAGCGCCCCGGGACAGATATATGGCTACACCTTC
CASSAPGQIYGYTF
>12|TRBJ2-5|TRBV6-5|-|-
TGTGCCGTCGGTTGGGGGCGTAGGGAGCAGTACTTC
CAVGWGRREQYF